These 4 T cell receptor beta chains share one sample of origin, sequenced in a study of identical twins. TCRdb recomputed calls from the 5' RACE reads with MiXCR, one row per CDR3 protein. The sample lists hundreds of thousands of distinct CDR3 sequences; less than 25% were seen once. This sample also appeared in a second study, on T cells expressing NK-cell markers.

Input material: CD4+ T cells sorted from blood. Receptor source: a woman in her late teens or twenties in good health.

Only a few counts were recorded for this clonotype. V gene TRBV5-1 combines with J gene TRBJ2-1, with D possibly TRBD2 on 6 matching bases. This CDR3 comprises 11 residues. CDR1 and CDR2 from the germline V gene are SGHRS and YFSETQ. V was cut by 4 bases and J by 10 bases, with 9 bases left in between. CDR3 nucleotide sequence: TGCGCCAGCAGCATAGGAGGGGAGCAGTTCTTC. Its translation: CASSIGGEQFF. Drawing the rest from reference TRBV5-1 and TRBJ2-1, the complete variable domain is KAGVTQTPRYLIKTRGQQVTLSCSPISGHRSVSWYQQTPGQGLQFLFEYFSETQRNKGNFPGRFSGRQFSNSRSEMNVSTLELGDSALYLCASSIGGEQFFGPGTRLTVL.

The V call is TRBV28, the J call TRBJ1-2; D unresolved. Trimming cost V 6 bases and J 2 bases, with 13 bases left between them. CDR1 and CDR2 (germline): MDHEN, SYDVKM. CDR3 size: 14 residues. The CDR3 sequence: CASRPPTVNYGYTF. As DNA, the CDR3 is TGTGCCAGCAGGCCACCCACCGTGAACTATGGCTACACCTTC.

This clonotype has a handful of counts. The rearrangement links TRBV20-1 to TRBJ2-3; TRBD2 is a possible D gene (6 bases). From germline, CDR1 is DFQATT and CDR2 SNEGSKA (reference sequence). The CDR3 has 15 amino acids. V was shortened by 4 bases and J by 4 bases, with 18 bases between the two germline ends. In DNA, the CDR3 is TGCAGTGCTACTCGGGACTCCCCACGAGCAGATACGCAGTATTTT. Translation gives CSATRDSPRADTQYF.

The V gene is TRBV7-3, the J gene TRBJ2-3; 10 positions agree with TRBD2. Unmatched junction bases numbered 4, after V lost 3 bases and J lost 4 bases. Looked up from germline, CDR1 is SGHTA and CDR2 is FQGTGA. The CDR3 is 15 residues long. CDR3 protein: CASSFSGRSPDTQYF. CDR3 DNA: TGTGCCAGCAGCTTTAGCGGGAGGTCCCCAGATACGCAGTATTTT.